This T cell receptor beta chain derives from a study of blood T cell repertoires in COVID-19 (dated by TCRdb to 2019 to 2021). With respect to the entire study: Samples from collaborators originated in the United States, Italy and Spain and spanned both the acute and convalescent phases of COVID-19. The material from the prospective study consisted of cDNA or gDNA derived from T cells, B-cell-depleted T cells, or PBMCs. Deeply sampled blood TCRbeta repertoires from subjects exposed to, actively infected with, or recovered from COVID-19 were included in the dataset. The repertoires were released in a freely available public database intended as a resource for research on the immune response to SARS-CoV-2. The samples were drawn from the first 160 participants of the ongoing ImmuneRACE study and from 1,254 subjects provided by 6 global collaborators. A de-identified subject ID, COVID-19 status, age in years and sex were almost always included in the sample metadata. Where available, HLA class I and class II types were obtained from metadata supplied by the sample provider rather than from assay-based typing.

Concerning this clone: Its antigen is still unknown. Base-call qualities are not available, and no considerably larger clone is one nucleotide away.

TCRbeta CDR3 regions were amplified from genomic DNA using the immunoSEQ Assay, a bias-controlled multiplex PCR. The study's own analysis went as follows. Nucleated cell counts per sample were estimated from amplification of reference gene primers within the assay. To quantify the absolute abundance of each unique TCRbeta CDR3 rearrangement, sequence reads were collapsed and filtered. For each sample, productive Simpson clonality was calculated by taking the square root of Simpson's diversity index across productive rearrangements. TCRdb limited this immuneACCESS table to in-frame rearrangements with V and J called. A share of clones is missing; checked studies link under half to unresolved V genes, and the rest is unexplained. V and J calls plus clone size are reproduced from that table; the DNA served to infer D and trimming. This sample lists approximately 51,000 clones; around 87% were detected once. The ten largest clones capture about 2% of the sample.

The paper's findings and limits, for the study overall: The quantity of clinical and demographic metadata differed by source and by participant and was supplied without curation.

One collaborating source in Seattle enrolled patients while the patients were actively infected and followed the patients over time throughout the course of disease. Collaborating institutions collected whole blood in K2EDTA tubes following their own protocols. For TCRbeta analysis, collaborators shipped samples as frozen whole blood, isolated PBMCs, or DNA extracted from either of those sample types. V and J lose 4 bases and 0 bases, and a span of 12 bases separates them. Measured from the cysteine to the phenylalanine, the CDR3 is 15 residues long. The CDR3 DNA has 45 bases and is translated from base 1. Looking up the germline V gene yields CDR1 KGHDR and CDR2 SFDVKD.

This sequence originates from a woman older than 75 with COVID-19, enrolled during active disease. The chain was built from TRBV24-1 and TRBJ2-7; the D gene is unclear. Sequenced: peripheral blood. The CDR3 region: CATSDSRISSYEQYF. At the DNA level, the sequence is TGTGCCACCAGTGACTCGCGGATCAGCTCCTACGAGCAGTACTTC.